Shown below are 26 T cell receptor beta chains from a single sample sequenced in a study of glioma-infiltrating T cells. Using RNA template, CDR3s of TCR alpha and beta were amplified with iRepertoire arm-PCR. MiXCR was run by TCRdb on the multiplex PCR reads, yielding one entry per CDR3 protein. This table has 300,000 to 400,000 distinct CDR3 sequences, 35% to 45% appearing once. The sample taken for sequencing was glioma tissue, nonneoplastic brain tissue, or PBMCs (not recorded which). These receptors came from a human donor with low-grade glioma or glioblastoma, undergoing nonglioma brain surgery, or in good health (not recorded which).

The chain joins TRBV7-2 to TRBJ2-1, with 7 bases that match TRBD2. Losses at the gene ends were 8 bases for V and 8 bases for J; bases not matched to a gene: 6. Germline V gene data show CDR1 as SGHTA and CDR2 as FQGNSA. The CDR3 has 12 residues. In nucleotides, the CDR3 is TGTGCCAGCGCCATACGGGGGGATGAGCAGTTCTTC. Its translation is CASAIRGDEQFF.

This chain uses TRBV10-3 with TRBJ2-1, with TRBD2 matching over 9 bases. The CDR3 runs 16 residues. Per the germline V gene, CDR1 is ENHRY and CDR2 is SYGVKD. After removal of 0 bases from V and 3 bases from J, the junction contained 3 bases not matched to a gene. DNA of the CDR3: TGTGCCATCAGTGAGTCGGCTAGCGGGATCTACAATGAGCAGTTCTTC. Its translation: CAISESASGIYNEQFF.

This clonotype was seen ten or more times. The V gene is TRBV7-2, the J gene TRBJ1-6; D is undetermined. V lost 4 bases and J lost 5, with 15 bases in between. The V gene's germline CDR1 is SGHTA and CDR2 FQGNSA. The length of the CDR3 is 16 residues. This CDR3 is CASSSRAPANNSPLHF. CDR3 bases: TGTGCCAGCAGCTCTCGGGCCCCAGCAAATAATTCACCCCTCCACTTT.

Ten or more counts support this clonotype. The CDR3 coding sequence is TGTGCCAGCAGAGCCCGGGGTACAAGACCCCAGCATTTT. This translates into CASRARGTRPQHF. This chain joins TRBV28 and TRBJ1-5; D is undetermined. The length of the CDR3 is 13 residues. Germline V CDR1 and CDR2: MDHEN, SYDVKM. V dropped 6 bases and J dropped 10 bases, with 16 bases sitting between them. The full variable domain, in which reference TRBV28 and TRBJ1-5 provide the parts outside the CDR3, is DVKVTQSSRYLVKRTGEKVFLECVQDMDHENMFWYRQDPGLGLRLIYFSYDVKMKEKGDIPEGYSVSREKKERFSLILESASTNQTSMYLCASRARGTRPQHFGDGTRLSIL.

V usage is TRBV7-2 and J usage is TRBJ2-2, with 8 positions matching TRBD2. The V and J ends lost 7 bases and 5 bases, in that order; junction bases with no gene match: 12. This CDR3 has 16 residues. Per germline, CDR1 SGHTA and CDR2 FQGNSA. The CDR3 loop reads CASINYPGLGTGELFF. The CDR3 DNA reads TGTGCCAGCATCAATTACCCGGGACTAGGAACCGGGGAGCTGTTTTTT.

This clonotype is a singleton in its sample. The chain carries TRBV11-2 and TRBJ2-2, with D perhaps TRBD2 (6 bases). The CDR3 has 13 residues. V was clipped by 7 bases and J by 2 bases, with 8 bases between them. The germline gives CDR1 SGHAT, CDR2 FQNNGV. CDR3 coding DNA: TGTGCCAGCACCGGACTAAACACCGGGGAGCTGTTTTTT. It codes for CASTGLNTGELFF.

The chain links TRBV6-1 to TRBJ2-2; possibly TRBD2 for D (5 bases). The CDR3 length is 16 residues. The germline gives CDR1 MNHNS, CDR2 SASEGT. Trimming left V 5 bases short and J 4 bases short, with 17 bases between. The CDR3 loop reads CASSLTGFSGTGELFF. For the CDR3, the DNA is TGTGCCAGCAGTCTTACGGGGTTCAGCGGCACCGGGGAGCTGTTTTTT.

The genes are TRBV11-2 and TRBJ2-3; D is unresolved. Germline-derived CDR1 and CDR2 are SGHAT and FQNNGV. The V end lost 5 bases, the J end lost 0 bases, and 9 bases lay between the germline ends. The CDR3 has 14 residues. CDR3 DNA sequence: TGTGCCAGCAGCCGCCTTCCGAGCACAGATACGCAGTATTTT. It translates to CASSRLPSTDTQYF.

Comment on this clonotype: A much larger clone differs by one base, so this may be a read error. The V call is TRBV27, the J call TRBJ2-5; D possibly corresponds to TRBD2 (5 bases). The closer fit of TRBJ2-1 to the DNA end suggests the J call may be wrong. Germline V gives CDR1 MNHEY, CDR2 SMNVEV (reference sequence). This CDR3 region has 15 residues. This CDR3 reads CASSLSQDSVAQQFF. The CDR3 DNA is TGTGCCAGCAGTTTATCCCAGGATAGCGTAGCCCAGCAGTTCTTC.

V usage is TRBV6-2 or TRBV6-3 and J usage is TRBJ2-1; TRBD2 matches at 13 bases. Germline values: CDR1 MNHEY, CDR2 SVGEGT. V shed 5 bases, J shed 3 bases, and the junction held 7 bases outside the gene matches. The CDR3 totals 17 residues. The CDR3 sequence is CASSLQLAGGHYNEQFF. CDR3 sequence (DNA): TGTGCCAGCAGTCTTCAACTAGCGGGAGGGCACTACAATGAGCAGTTCTTC.

This CDR3 is CASSQDRSRGGDTQYF. The CDR3 DNA follows: TGCGCCAGCAGCCAAGATCGGAGCAGGGGTGGAGACACGCAGTATTTT. The chain uses TRBV4-3 and TRBJ2-3; D might be TRBD1 (6 bases). Deletions cut 0 bases from V and 9 bases from J, with 19 bases between. Germline assignment: CDR1 LGHNA and CDR2 YSLEER. The CDR3 is 16 residues long.

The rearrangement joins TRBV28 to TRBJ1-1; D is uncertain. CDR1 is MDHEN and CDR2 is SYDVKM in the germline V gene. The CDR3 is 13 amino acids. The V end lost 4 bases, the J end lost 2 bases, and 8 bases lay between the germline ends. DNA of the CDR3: TGTGCCAGCAGTTCTCCAGACAACACTGAAGCTTTCTTT. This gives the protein CASSSPDNTEAFF.

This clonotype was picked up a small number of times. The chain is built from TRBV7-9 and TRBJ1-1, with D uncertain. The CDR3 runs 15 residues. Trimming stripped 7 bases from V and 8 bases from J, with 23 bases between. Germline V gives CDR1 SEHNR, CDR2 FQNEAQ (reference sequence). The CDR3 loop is CASTQSWGVPIEAFF. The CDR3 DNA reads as TGTGCCAGCACCCAATCATGGGGTGTCCCAATCGAAGCTTTCTTT.

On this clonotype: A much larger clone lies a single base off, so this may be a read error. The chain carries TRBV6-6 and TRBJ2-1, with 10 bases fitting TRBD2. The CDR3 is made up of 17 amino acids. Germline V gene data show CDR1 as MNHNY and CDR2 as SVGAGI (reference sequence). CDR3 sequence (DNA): TGTGCCAGCACCCCAACCGAGCGGGAGGGCTCCTACGATGAGCAGTTCTTC. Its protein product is CASTPTEREGSYDEQFF.

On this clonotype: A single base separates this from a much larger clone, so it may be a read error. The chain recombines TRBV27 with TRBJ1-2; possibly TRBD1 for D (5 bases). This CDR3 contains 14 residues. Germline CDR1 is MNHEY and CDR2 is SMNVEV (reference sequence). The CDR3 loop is CASSFGGPNYGHTF. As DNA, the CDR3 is TGTGCCAGCAGTTTTGGGGGACCCAACTATGGCCACACCTTC.

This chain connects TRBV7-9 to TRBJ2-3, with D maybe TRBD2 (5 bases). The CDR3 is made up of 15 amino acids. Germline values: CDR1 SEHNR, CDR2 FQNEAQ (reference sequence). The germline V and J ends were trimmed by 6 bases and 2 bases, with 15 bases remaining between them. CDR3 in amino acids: CASSSRDYITDTQYF. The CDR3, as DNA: TGTGCCAGCAGTTCTAGAGACTACATCACAGATACGCAGTATTTT.

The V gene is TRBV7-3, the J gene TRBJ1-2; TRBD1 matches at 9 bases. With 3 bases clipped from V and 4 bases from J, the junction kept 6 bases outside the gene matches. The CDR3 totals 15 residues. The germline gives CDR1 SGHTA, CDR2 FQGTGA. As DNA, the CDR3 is TGTGCCAGCAGCTTTGAGGGGGGACAGGGCTATGGCTACACCTTC. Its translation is CASSFEGGQGYGYTF.

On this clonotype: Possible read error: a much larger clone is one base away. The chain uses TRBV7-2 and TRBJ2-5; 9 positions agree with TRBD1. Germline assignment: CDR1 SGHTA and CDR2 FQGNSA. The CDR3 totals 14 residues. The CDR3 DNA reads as TGTGCCAACAGCCGGACAGGGGAGGGGGAGACCCAGTACTTC. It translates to CANSRTGEGETQYF. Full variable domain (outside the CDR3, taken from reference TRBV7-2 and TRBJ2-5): GAGVSQSPSNKVTEKGKDVELRCDPISGHTALYWYRQSLGQGLEFLIYFQGNSAPDKSGLPSDRFSAERTGGSVSTLTIQRTQQEDSAVYLCANSRTGEGETQYFGPGTRLLVL.

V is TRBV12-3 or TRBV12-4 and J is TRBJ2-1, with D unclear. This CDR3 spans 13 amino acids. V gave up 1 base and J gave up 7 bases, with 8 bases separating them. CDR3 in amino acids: CASSLEYANEQFF. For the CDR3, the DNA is TGTGCCAGCAGTTTAGAATACGCGAATGAGCAGTTCTTC.

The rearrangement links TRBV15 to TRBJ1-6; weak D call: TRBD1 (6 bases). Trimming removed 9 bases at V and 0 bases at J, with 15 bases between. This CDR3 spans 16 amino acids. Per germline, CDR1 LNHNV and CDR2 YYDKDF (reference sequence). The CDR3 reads CATKDTGSSYNSPLHF. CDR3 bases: TGTGCCACTAAAGATACAGGGAGCTCCTATAATTCACCCCTCCACTTT.

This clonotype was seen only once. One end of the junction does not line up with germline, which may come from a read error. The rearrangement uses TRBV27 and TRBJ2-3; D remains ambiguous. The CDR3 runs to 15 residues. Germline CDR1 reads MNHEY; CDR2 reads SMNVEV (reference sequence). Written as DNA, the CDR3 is TGTGCCAGCAGTTTTGGAATCCGTAGCACAGATACGCCGTATTTT. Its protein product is CASSFGIRSTDTPYF.

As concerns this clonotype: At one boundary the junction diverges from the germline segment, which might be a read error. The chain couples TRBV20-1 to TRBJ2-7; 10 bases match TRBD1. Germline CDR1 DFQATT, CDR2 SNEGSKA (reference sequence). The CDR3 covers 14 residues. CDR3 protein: CGASWTGGGDEQYF. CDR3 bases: TGCGGTGCTAGCTGGACAGGGGGAGGGGACGAGCAGTACTTC.

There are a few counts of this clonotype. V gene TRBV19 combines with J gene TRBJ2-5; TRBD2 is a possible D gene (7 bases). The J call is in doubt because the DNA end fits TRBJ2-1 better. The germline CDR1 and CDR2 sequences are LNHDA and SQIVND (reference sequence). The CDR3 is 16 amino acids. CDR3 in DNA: TGTGCCAGTAGTAGTATCAGGGGCGGGGGATGGAATGAGCAGTTCTTC. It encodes CASSSIRGGGWNEQFF.

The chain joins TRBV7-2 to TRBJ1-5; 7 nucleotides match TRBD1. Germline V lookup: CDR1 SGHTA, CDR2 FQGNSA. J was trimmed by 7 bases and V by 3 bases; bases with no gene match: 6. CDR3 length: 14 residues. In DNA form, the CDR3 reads TGTGCCAGCAGCTTCCGACAGGGCGGCCAGCCCCAGCATTTT. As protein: CASSFRQGGQPQHF.

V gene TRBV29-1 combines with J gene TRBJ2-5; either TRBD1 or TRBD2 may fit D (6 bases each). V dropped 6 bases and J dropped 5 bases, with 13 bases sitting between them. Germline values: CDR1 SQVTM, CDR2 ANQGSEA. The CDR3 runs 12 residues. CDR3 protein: CSVLGGGETQYF. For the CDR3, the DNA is TGCAGCGTCCTGGGGGGCGGGGAGACCCAGTACTTC.

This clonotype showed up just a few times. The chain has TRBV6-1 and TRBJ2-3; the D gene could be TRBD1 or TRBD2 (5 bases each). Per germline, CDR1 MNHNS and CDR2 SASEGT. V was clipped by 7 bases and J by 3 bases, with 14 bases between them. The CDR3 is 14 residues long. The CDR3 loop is CASNPPGRTDTQYF. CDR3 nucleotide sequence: TGTGCCAGCAATCCCCCGGGGCGGACAGATACGCAGTATTTT.